Listed below are T cell receptor beta chains from one sample, sequenced in a study of shared clonotypes between healthy human individuals. TCRdb keeps only in-frame clones here, not all; method: immunoSEQ multiplex PCR. The table records around 700,000 clones, 92% of them present only once. Material for sequencing was naive CD8+ T cells sorted from blood. The receptors come from a man aged 30 to 45 in good health. Each CDR3 is given with its conserved first and last residue. The order of the fields is V gene, clone size, J gene, D gene, CDR3 DNA, CDR3 protein. A D gene is named only where the DNA matches it firmly. Rows give clone size only sometimes, using once, few, many, or a class for an expanded clone.

v_gene: TRBV11-3
abundance: once
j_gene: TRBJ2-7
d_gene: -
CDR3nt: TGTGCCAGCAGCGATAGACGGGCAGGCTACGAGCAGTACTTC
CDR3aa: CASSDRRAGYEQYF

v_gene: TRBV7-6
abundance: -
j_gene: TRBJ2-3
d_gene: TRBD2
CDR3nt: TGTGCCAGCAGCTGGACTAGCGGCACAGATACGCAGTATTTT
CDR3aa: CASSWTSGTDTQYF

v_gene: TRBV11-2
abundance: -
j_gene: TRBJ2-7
d_gene: TRBD1
CDR3nt: TGTGCCAGCAGCTCTCCGGGACAGGGGGCGGGCGAGCAGTACTTC
CDR3aa: CASSSPGQGAGEQYF

v_gene: TRBV27
abundance: -
j_gene: TRBJ2-7
d_gene: -
CDR3nt: TGTGCCAGCAGTGGGGGAGTCATTTACGAGCAGTACTTC
CDR3aa: CASSGGVIYEQYF

v_gene: TRBV7-2
abundance: -
j_gene: TRBJ2-2
d_gene: -
CDR3nt: TGTGCCAGCAGCCCACAAGACGGGGCCGGGGAGCTGTTTTTT
CDR3aa: CASSPQDGAGELFF

v_gene: TRBV7-6
abundance: -
j_gene: TRBJ2-1
d_gene: -
CDR3nt: TGTGCCAGCAGCTTAGCGGGGCCCCCTTACAATGAGCAGTTCTTC
CDR3aa: CASSLAGPPYNEQFF

v_gene: TRBV7-6
abundance: few
j_gene: TRBJ1-5
d_gene: -
CDR3nt: TGTGCCAGCAGCTTAGAAGCTGGCAATCAGCCCCAGCATTTT
CDR3aa: CASSLEAGNQPQHF

v_gene: TRBV11-2
abundance: -
j_gene: TRBJ2-1
d_gene: TRBD2
CDR3nt: TGTGCCAGCAGCTCTCCCGGGGAATCGGGACTAGCTTACAATGAGCAGTTCTTC
CDR3aa: CASSSPGESGLAYNEQFF

v_gene: TRBV7-9
abundance: -
j_gene: TRBJ1-1
d_gene: TRBD1
CDR3nt: TGTGCCAGCAGCTCTCGGACAGGGGGCGACCTAGGAGGGACTGAAGCTTTCTTT
CDR3aa: CASSSRTGGDLGGTEAFF

v_gene: TRBV15
abundance: -
j_gene: TRBJ2-3
d_gene: -
CDR3nt: TGTGCCACCAGCAGAGTAGGTTCAGGGCTAAGCACAGATACGCAGTATTTT
CDR3aa: CATSRVGSGLSTDTQYF

v_gene: TRBV11-2
abundance: -
j_gene: TRBJ2-7
d_gene: -
CDR3nt: TGTGCCAGCAGCAACTCCCCCTACGAGCAGTACTTC
CDR3aa: CASSNSPYEQYF

v_gene: TRBV7-2
abundance: few
j_gene: TRBJ2-7
d_gene: -
CDR3nt: TGTGCCAGCAGCGTCACAAGCAATAGGATCCACGAGCAGTACTTC
CDR3aa: CASSVTSNRIHEQYF

v_gene: TRBV15
abundance: -
j_gene: TRBJ2-2
d_gene: TRBD1
CDR3nt: TGTGCCACCAGCAGAGATCAGGGGGCGACCGGGGAGCTGTTTTTT
CDR3aa: CATSRDQGATGELFF

v_gene: TRBV11-2
abundance: -
j_gene: TRBJ2-7
d_gene: TRBD1
CDR3nt: TGTGCCAGCAGCTCGGTGGGACAGACTTTCTACGAGCAGTACTTC
CDR3aa: CASSSVGQTFYEQYF

v_gene: TRBV28
abundance: -
j_gene: TRBJ2-7
d_gene: TRBD1
CDR3nt: TGTGCCAGCAGTCTGCTTGGGACAGCCTACGAGCAGTACTTC
CDR3aa: CASSLLGTAYEQYF

v_gene: TRBV6-1
abundance: -
j_gene: TRBJ2-5
d_gene: -
CDR3nt: TGTGCCAGCACCCGGATTGAAGCTAAGACCCAGTACTTC
CDR3aa: CASTRIEAKTQYF

v_gene: TRBV7-9
abundance: -
j_gene: TRBJ2-1
d_gene: TRBD2
CDR3nt: TGTGCCAGCAGCTTAGTTACTAGCGGGAGTGTATTCTACAATGAGCAGTTCTTC
CDR3aa: CASSLVTSGSVFYNEQFF

v_gene: TRBV4-1
abundance: -
j_gene: TRBJ1-3
d_gene: -
CDR3nt: TGCGCCAGCAGCCAAGACCGCATAGGGGGTTCTGGAAACACCATATATTTT
CDR3aa: CASSQDRIGGSGNTIYF

v_gene: TRBV5-4
abundance: -
j_gene: TRBJ2-2
d_gene: -
CDR3nt: TGTGCCAGCAGCTTGGCCGGCTCCACCGGGGAGCTGTTTTTT
CDR3aa: CASSLAGSTGELFF

v_gene: TRBV27
abundance: -
j_gene: TRBJ2-1
d_gene: TRBD2
CDR3nt: TGTGCCAGCAGAGCCGGGACTAGCGGGACTACTTCCTACAATGAGCAGTTCTTC
CDR3aa: CASRAGTSGTTSYNEQFF

v_gene: TRBV10-3
abundance: -
j_gene: TRBJ2-7
d_gene: TRBD2
CDR3nt: TGTGCCATCAGTGAGGGGGGGGATTCGCGCGAGCAGTACTTC
CDR3aa: CAISEGGDSREQYF

v_gene: TRBV27
abundance: -
j_gene: TRBJ2-1
d_gene: TRBD2
CDR3nt: TGTGCCAGCAGTCCCCGGGCGGGGGGTAGGGAGCAGTTCTTC
CDR3aa: CASSPRAGGREQFF

v_gene: TRBV4-3
abundance: -
j_gene: TRBJ1-2
d_gene: TRBD1
CDR3nt: TGCGCCAGCAGCCAAGAGGACAGGGTGGTCTCCTATGGCTACACCTTC
CDR3aa: CASSQEDRVVSYGYTF

v_gene: TRBV5-1
abundance: -
j_gene: TRBJ1-5
d_gene: -
CDR3nt: TGCGCCAGCAGCTTAGTCCCCCGAAGCTATAGCAATCAGCCCCAGCATTTT
CDR3aa: CASSLVPRSYSNQPQHF

v_gene: TRBV7-2
abundance: -
j_gene: TRBJ2-7
d_gene: TRBD2
CDR3nt: TGTGCCAGCAGCTTAAGTTTCCTAGCGGGAGGGCCGTACGAGCAGTACTTC
CDR3aa: CASSLSFLAGGPYEQYF

v_gene: TRBV29-1
abundance: -
j_gene: TRBJ2-1
d_gene: -
CDR3nt: TGCAGCGTTAAGGGGGTAGCGTCCTTAAGGTACAATGAGCAGTTCTTC
CDR3aa: CSVKGVASLRYNEQFF